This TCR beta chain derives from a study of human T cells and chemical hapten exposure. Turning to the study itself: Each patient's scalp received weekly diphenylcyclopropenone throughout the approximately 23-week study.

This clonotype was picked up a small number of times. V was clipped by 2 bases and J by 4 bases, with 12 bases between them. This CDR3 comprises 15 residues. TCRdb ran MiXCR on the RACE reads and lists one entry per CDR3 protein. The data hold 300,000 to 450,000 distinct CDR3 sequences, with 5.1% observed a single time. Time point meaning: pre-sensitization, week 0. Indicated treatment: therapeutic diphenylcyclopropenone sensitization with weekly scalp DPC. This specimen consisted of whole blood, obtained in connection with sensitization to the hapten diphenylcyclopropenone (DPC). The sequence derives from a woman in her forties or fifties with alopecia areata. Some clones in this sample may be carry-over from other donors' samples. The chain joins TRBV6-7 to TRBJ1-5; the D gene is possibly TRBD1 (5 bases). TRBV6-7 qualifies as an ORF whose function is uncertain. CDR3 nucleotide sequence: TGTGCCAGCAGTTACCGCCGACAGAAAAATCAGCCCCAGCATTTT. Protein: CASSYRRQKNQPQHF.